This T cell receptor beta chain was identified in a study of post-analysis software for immune sequencing data. Study summary: The patients showed relapsing-remitting, secondary progressive and progressive-relapsing multiple sclerosis courses. General observations from the study: Several TRBV segments occurring more often in patients than controls included TRBV5-6, TRBV5-1 and TRBV20-1. Patients with multiple sclerosis recorded significantly lower normalized Chao1 diversity than controls, the study found.

In its sample, this clonotype was seen a few times. Its antigen is unidentified. CDR3 length equals 12 residues. From germline, CDR1 is SQVTM and CDR2 ANQGSEA. The V gene lost 7 bases and the J gene lost 0 bases, with 9 bases spanning the gap. Prepared TCR beta cDNA libraries contained unique molecular identifiers. T cells, about 0.95 to 10 million of them, yielded some 500,000 cDNA molecules. TCRdb redid the calling of the PCR reads with MiXCR, one entry per CDR3 protein. The profile covers around 400,000 distinct CDR3 sequences, with 35% to 45% appearing a single time and approximately 7.1% taken by the ten largest.

The sequencing sample was made of blood. The chain carries TRBV29-1 and TRBJ1-1; no firm D call. This TCR was sampled from a girl aged 2 to 10 with multiple sclerosis. As DNA, the CDR3 is TGCAGCGGCCGGGTTCTGAACACTGAAGCTTTCTTT. This translates into CSGRVLNTEAFF.